What follows describes a single TCR beta chain. The antigen is unknown. Relative to the germline gene, one junction end is altered; a read error may explain this. CDR3 length: 14 residues. Germline V gene lookup returns CDR1 SGHDT and CDR2 YYEEEE. Each CDR3 protein gets one entry after TCRdb re-called the reads with MiXCR. The data show some 350,000 distinct CDR3 sequences, roughly 20% seen once. The data originate from a study of T cell repertoires in cytomegalovirus infection. About the study: CMV infection and matching HLA type were both indicated by public TCR beta signatures. The study, taken as a whole, reports: Summed public TCR beta family frequency identified CMV carriers bearing the relevant HLA. Predominance within the ex vivo response was attributable to HLA-C-restricted CMV-specific TCR beta clonotypes.

Input material: PBMCs. The receptor was isolated from a human donor in good health (CMV status not recorded). Some clones in this sample may be carry-over from other donors' samples. The chain links TRBV5-6 to TRBJ1-4, with no clear D. The CDR3, as DNA: TGTGCCAGCATCTTGACCGGAAAGCATGAAAAACTGTTTTTT. Amino acid sequence: CASILTGKHEKLFF.